The source of this T cell receptor (beta chain) is a study of cytomegalovirus exposure and HLA in healthy donors. In germline, CDR1 is SGHNT, CDR2 YENEEA. Unmatched junction bases numbered 2, after V lost 1 base and J lost 3 bases. The CDR3 is 15 amino acids. General study points: The study recorded 150 to 200 TCR beta chains that were cytomegalovirus-associated. Confirmation was obtained in vitro that a few CMV-associated chains are specific for CMV antigens.

As for this clone: Its target is not known.

Sequencing was performed with immunoSEQ multiplex PCR; in TCRdb, only in-frame clones are kept and a portion is missing. This sample has 120,000 or so clones, with around nine tenths found just once. Sequencing was performed on PBMCs. The TCR was taken from a woman in her late teens or twenties in good health and CMV-seronegative. This chain joins TRBV11-3 and TRBJ2-7; 11 nucleotides agree with TRBD2. The CDR3 DNA follows: TGTGCCAGCAGCTTAGGACTAGCGGGGAACTACGAGCAGTACTTC. Translating gives CASSLGLAGNYEQYF.